The entry below describes one T cell receptor beta chain. Its specificity is not known. These data are taken from a study of T cell responses to AZD1222 COVID-19 vaccine. For the study at large: Pooled samples include second doses given at about 4 or 12 weeks.

Trimming removed 3 bases at V and 4 bases at J, with 9 bases between. The germline gives CDR1 LGHNA, CDR2 YSLEER. The CDR3 extends over 13 amino acids. Study observations and caveats: Donors were largely white British and mainly female; clonal diversity was possibly underestimated. Spike-wide vaccine-associated CD4 TCRs dominated at 160-218 and 743-854.

Clones were read by immunoSEQ multiplex PCR, and TCRdb kept only the in-frame ones, dropping some. The sample includes 50,000 to 60,000 clones, 75% to 90% of them seen just once. This sequence was found in an adult in good health. The starting material was peripheral blood, obtained on day 0 of AZD1222 vaccination. The chain joins TRBV4-3 to TRBJ1-2; D is perhaps TRBD1 (6 bases). The CDR3 spells CASSHHRVYGYTF. The CDR3 DNA reads as TGCGCCAGCAGCCATCACAGGGTCTATGGCTACACCTTC.